The T cell receptor (beta chain) described here comes from a study of shared clonotypes between healthy human individuals. In the study overall: The cohort comprised two women and a few men. Their ages spanned 18 to 49 years.

Naivety among CD8 cells was defined by CD45RO negativity and positive CCR7 selection, thereby excluding terminally differentiated effector memory CD45RA+ cells. Sorted-subset replicate PCRs used 150 to 200 ng of genomic DNA. This amount corresponded to about 30,000 T cell genomes. The protocol was immunoSEQ multiplex PCR, while the TCRdb copy is restricted to in-frame clones and leaves out a portion. The table records some 1,900,000 clones, roughly 94% of them present only once. V gave up 8 bases and J gave up 4 bases; unmatched junction bases: 14. The germline V gene encodes CDR1 LNHNV and CDR2 YYDKDF (reference sequence). The CDR3 runs to 16 residues.

The TCR was taken from a man in his late teens or twenties in good health. Material for sequencing was naive CD8+ T cells sorted from blood. The chain carries TRBV15 and TRBJ2-5; TRBD1 aligns across 9 bases. The CDR3 reads CATFNPGTGIGETQYF. The CDR3 DNA is TGTGCCACCTTTAACCCCGGGACAGGGATTGGAGAGACCCAGTACTTC. Full variable domain (missing parts from reference TRBV15 and TRBJ2-5): DAMVIQNPRYQVTQFGKPVTLSCSQTLNHNVMYWYQQKSSQAPKLLFHYYDKDFNNEADTPDNFQSRRPNTSFCFLDIRSPGLGDTAMYLCATFNPGTGIGETQYFGPGTRLLVL.